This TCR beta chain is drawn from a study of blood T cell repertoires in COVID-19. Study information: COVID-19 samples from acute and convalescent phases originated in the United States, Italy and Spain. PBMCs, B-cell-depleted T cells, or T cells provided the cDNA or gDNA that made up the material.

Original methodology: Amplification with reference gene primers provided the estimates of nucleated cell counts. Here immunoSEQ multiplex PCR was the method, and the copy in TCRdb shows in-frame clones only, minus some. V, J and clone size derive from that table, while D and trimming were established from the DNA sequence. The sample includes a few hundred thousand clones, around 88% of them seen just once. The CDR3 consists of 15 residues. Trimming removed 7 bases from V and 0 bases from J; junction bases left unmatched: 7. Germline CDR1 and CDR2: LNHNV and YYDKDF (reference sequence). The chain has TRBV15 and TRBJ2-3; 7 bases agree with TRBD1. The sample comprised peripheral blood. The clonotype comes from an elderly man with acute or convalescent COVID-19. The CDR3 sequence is CATTDRSPSTDTQYF. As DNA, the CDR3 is TGTGCCACCACGGACAGGTCGCCTAGCACAGATACGCAGTATTTT.